Below, one T cell receptor (beta chain) is given with its context. The method was immunoSEQ multiplex PCR; TCRdb's version includes in-frame clones alone and lacks a portion of them. The sample gives tens of thousands of clones, around 94% of which show up once; around 0.25% is in the top ten. The sample originates from a study of technical replicates of blood from several donors. V gave up 4 bases and J gave up 3 bases, with 13 bases separating them. Germline assignment: CDR1 PRHDT and CDR2 FYEKMQ (reference sequence). This CDR3 comprises 16 residues. The sample was T cells isolated from PBMCs. The chain recombines TRBV13 with TRBJ1-6; maybe TRBD1 (6 bases). The sequence was collected from a human donor in good health. CDR3 nucleotide sequence: TGTGCCAGCAGCTCCGGGGGGCCCTTCTATAATTCACCCCTCCACTTT. Protein sequence: CASSSGGPFYNSPLHF.